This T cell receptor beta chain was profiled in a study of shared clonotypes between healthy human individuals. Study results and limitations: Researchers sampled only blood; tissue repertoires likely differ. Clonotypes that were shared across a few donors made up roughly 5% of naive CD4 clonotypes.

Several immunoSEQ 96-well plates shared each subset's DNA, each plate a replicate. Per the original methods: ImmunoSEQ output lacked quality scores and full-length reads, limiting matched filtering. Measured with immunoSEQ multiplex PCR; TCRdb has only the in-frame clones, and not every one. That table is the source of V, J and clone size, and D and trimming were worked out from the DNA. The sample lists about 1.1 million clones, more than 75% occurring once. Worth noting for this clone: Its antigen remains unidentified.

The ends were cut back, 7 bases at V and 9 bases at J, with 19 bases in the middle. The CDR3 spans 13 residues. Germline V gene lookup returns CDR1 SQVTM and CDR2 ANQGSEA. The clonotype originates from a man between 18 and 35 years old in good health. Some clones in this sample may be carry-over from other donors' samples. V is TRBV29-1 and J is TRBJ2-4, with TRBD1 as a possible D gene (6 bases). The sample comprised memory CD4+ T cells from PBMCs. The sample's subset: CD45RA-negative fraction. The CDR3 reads CSAQKQGLTIQYF. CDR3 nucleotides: TGCAGCGCCCAAAAGCAGGGGCTGACCATTCAGTACTTC.